Listed below are T cell receptor beta chains from one sample, sequenced in a study of technical replicates of blood from a handful of donors. The method was immunoSEQ multiplex PCR; TCRdb's version includes in-frame clones alone and lacks a portion of them. The table records 80,000 to 95,000 clones, approximately 93% of them present only once. Sequenced sample: T cells isolated from PBMCs. The receptors originated from a human donor in good health. CDR3s include the opening cysteine and the closing phenylalanine or tryptophan. D genes are given only for firm matches. The listing skips clone size in some rows; elsewhere it reads once, few, many or a size class.

v_gene	j_gene	d_gene	len	abundance	CDR3nt	CDR3aa
TRBV7-9	TRBJ2-7	TRBD1	13	few	TGTGCCAGTCGACAGGGTTCCTCCTACGAGCAGTACTTC	CASRQGSSYEQYF
TRBV9	TRBJ2-1	TRBD2	15	NA	TGTGCCAGCAGCCCCGGGACTAGCGGAAACAATGAGCAGTTCTTC	CASSPGTSGNNEQFF
TRBV11-3	TRBJ2-3	TRBD2	17	NA	TGTGCCAGCAGCGGGCCAAGCGGGATTACTAGCACAGATACGCAGTATTTT	CASSGPSGITSTDTQYF
TRBV27	TRBJ1-5	NA	13	NA	TGTGCCACTCAAGGGGGGGGCAATCAGCCCCAGCATTTT	CATQGGGNQPQHF
TRBV5-4	TRBJ2-2	TRBD1	13	few	TGTGCCAGCAGCGTGACAGGGATCGGGGAGCTGTTTTTT	CASSVTGIGELFF
TRBV13	TRBJ1-1	TRBD1	17	NA	TGTGCCAGCAGCTCAGCGGACAGGGTATTTATTCACACTGAAGCTTTCTTT	CASSSADRVFIHTEAFF
TRBV4-2	TRBJ2-1	NA	15	NA	TGTGCCAGCAGCCAAGTCAAGAGCTCCTACAATGAGCAGTTCTTC	CASSQVKSSYNEQFF
TRBV2	TRBJ2-3	NA	14	NA	TGTGCCGGGGGGAAGTCCGGCACCACAGATACGCAGTATTTT	CAGGKSGTTDTQYF
TRBV10-1	TRBJ1-1	NA	13	few	TGCGCCAGCAGTGAATGGGGGGAGACTGAAGCTTTCTTT	CASSEWGETEAFF
TRBV2	TRBJ2-6	NA	15	NA	TGTGCCAGCAGTTCGATCAGCTCTGGGGCCAACGTCCTGACTTTC	CASSSISSGANVLTF
TRBV19	TRBJ2-7	NA	14	NA	TGTGCCAGTAACCCTCGGGGACAAACCTACGAGCAGTACTTC	CASNPRGQTYEQYF
TRBV4-1	TRBJ2-6	NA	15	NA	TGCGCCAGCAGCCCAGACATCTCTGGGGCCAACGTCCTGACTTTC	CASSPDISGANVLTF
TRBV14	TRBJ2-2	NA	14	NA	TGTGCCAGCAGCCAAGTAACTAGCCCCGGGGAGCTGTTTTTT	CASSQVTSPGELFF
TRBV28	TRBJ1-1	NA	14	once	TGTGCCATCCGGGGGGGTGGTTTGGGCACTGAAGCTTTCTTT	CAIRGGGLGTEAFF
TRBV6-6	TRBJ2-3	TRBD1	15	NA	TGTGCCAGCAGTTCGGACAGGGGGCTATCAGATACGCAGTATTTT	CASSSDRGLSDTQYF
TRBV11-2	TRBJ2-5	TRBD1	15	NA	TGTGCCAGCAGCTTAGGGACAGGGCGCCAAGAGACCCAGTACTTC	CASSLGTGRQETQYF
TRBV5-4	TRBJ2-3	TRBD2	16	NA	TGTGCCAGCAGCTTTTCTAGCGGGCGGAGCACAGATACGCAGTATTTT	CASSFSSGRSTDTQYF
TRBV4-1	TRBJ2-7	NA	16	NA	TGCGCCATTTATCAACGGGACACCCTTTATGACTACGAGCAGTACTTC	CAIYQRDTLYDYEQYF
TRBV28	TRBJ1-5	NA	15	NA	TGTGCCAGCAGTTTCCTAGACGCAGGCAATCAGCCCCAGCATTTT	CASSFLDAGNQPQHF
TRBV19	TRBJ2-1	TRBD2	16	NA	TGTGCCAGTAGTATAGGGGGCGGGAGCTCCTACAATGAGCAGTTCTTC	CASSIGGGSSYNEQFF
TRBV6-1	TRBJ2-3	NA	12	NA	TGTGCCAGCAGTGACATTTTAGATACGCAGTATTTT	CASSDILDTQYF
TRBV4-1	TRBJ1-3	NA	17	NA	TGCGCCAGCAGCCTCGCCCCCCCCACGGGCTCTGGAAACACCATATATTTT	CASSLAPPTGSGNTIYF
TRBV9	TRBJ2-2	NA	12	NA	TGTGCCAGCTCAGGCTTCACCGGGGAGCTGTTTTTT	CASSGFTGELFF
TRBV5-5	TRBJ1-1	NA	15	NA	TGTGCCAGCAGCTCGTTTACCAGCGTAGGCACTGAAGCTTTCTTT	CASSSFTSVGTEAFF
TRBV5-4	TRBJ1-4	NA	15	NA	TGTGCCAGCAGCCCTTCCAGGGGCGGTGGCGAAAAACTGTTTTTT	CASSPSRGGGEKLFF
TRBV19	TRBJ2-3	NA	15	NA	TGTGCCAGTACCAATAGGGGCAGATTCACAGATACGCAGTATTTT	CASTNRGRFTDTQYF
TRBV20-1	TRBJ2-7	NA	11	NA	TGCAGTGCTAGCCCTTATAACGAGCAGTACTTC	CSASPYNEQYF
TRBV7-9	TRBJ2-7	NA	14	NA	TGTGCCAGCAGCTTAGCCGGTCTCGAGTACGAGCAGTACTTC	CASSLAGLEYEQYF
TRBV7-2	TRBJ1-2	TRBD1	14	NA	TGTGCCAGCAGCTTAGGGGGACAGGACTATGGCTACACCTTC	CASSLGGQDYGYTF
TRBV15	TRBJ2-5	TRBD2	17	NA	TGTGCCACCAGCCCGCTAGCGGGGAGTACCTACCAAGAGACCCAGTACTTC	CATSPLAGSTYQETQYF
TRBV19	TRBJ2-7	NA	14	NA	TGTGCCAGTAGTACCTCCGCTCGGGGCTACGAGCAGTACTTC	CASSTSARGYEQYF
TRBV27	TRBJ2-5	NA	16	NA	TGTGCCAGCAGTAGAAAGATTGGTGGAAGGGGGGGGACCCAGTACTTC	CASSRKIGGRGGTQYF
TRBV5-1	TRBJ2-5	NA	12	NA	TGCGCCAGCAGCTTAAAGCCAGAGACCCAGTACTTC	CASSLKPETQYF
TRBV15	TRBJ2-3	NA	15	NA	TGTGCCACCAGCAGAGACAGGGTAGGCACAGATACGCAGTATTTT	CATSRDRVGTDTQYF
TRBV25-1	TRBJ1-2	TRBD1	14	NA	TGTGCCAGCAGTTACACCGGGACAGTCCATGGCTACACCTTC	CASSYTGTVHGYTF
TRBV5-1	TRBJ2-3	NA	14	NA	TGCGCCAGCGGGACTGGCGTTACTCTGGATACGCAGTATTTT	CASGTGVTLDTQYF
TRBV10-3	TRBJ1-1	TRBD1	11	NA	TGTGCCATCAGTGGGGGGACAGGGGCTTTCTTT	CAISGGTGAFF
TRBV27	TRBJ2-7	NA	13	once	TGTGCCAGCAGTTTAGTTAATGCGATCGAGCAGTACTTC	CASSLVNAIEQYF
TRBV19	TRBJ1-3	NA	15	NA	TGTGCCAGTAGTACCGTTGCGAGCTCTGGAAACACCATATATTTT	CASSTVASSGNTIYF
TRBV27	TRBJ2-7	NA	14	NA	TGTGCCAGCCCGCCCCCAGGGGTAGACTACGAGCAGTACTTC	CASPPPGVDYEQYF
TRBV7-9	TRBJ2-3	NA	13	NA	TGTGCCAGCAGCTTGGTCGGTCGCGATACGCAGTATTTT	CASSLVGRDTQYF
TRBV15	TRBJ1-5	NA	15	NA	TGTGCCACCAGCAGAGATACCCTCGGGGGGTACCCCCAGCATTTT	CATSRDTLGGYPQHF
TRBV10-3	TRBJ2-2	TRBD2	16	NA	TGTGCCATCAGTGATTACGGACTAGCCGGCACCGGGGAGCTGTTTTTT	CAISDYGLAGTGELFF
TRBV2	TRBJ2-7	TRBD2	14	few	TGTGCCAGCAGTGAAACTAGCGGGAGATACGAGCAGTACTTC	CASSETSGRYEQYF
TRBV6-1	TRBJ2-7	TRBD2	15	NA	TGTGCCAGCAGTGCACTCGGGAGGCTTTCCTACGAGCAGTACTTC	CASSALGRLSYEQYF
TRBV18	TRBJ2-2	NA	15	NA	TGTGCCAGCTCACCACCGCAGGGATACACCGGGGAGCTGTTTTTT	CASSPPQGYTGELFF
TRBV6-1	TRBJ2-4	TRBD1	16	NA	TGTGCCAGCAGTGAAGAAGAGGACAGGGGACCAAACATTCAGTACTTC	CASSEEEDRGPNIQYF
TRBV6-5	TRBJ1-5	TRBD1	13	NA	TGTGCCACCCGACAGGGGCTCAATCAGCCCCAGCATTTT	CATRQGLNQPQHF
TRBV6-5	TRBJ1-2	TRBD1	15	NA	TGTGCCAGCAGTTTAAACAGGGGGTCTAACTATGGCTACACCTTC	CASSLNRGSNYGYTF
TRBV5-4	TRBJ1-1	NA	14	NA	TGTGCCAGCAGCTTGGGGTGGACAGAAGTTGAAGCTTTCTTT	CASSLGWTEVEAFF
TRBV10-3	TRBJ2-7	NA	14	NA	TGTGCCATCAGTGAGATGCTAAGCTCCTACGAGCAGTACTTC	CAISEMLSSYEQYF
TRBV27	TRBJ2-1	TRBD1	17	NA	TGTGCCAGCAGTCACGAAGGGACAGGGGGGGCCTACAATGAGCAGTTCTTC	CASSHEGTGGAYNEQFF
TRBV30	TRBJ2-5	NA	14	NA	TGTGCCTGGAGTCTAGGAGCGGGCCAAGAGACCCAGTACTTC	CAWSLGAGQETQYF
TRBV6-1	TRBJ2-6	NA	15	NA	TGTGCCAGCAGTGAACGAGTCTCTGGGGCCAACGTCCTGACTTTC	CASSERVSGANVLTF
TRBV5-1	TRBJ1-5	NA	14	few	TGCGCCAGCAGCTTGGAAGGAGTCAATCAGCCCCAGCATTTT	CASSLEGVNQPQHF